This TCR beta chain was profiled in a study of response to subunit inactivated influenza vaccine. Germline-derived CDR1 and CDR2 are MNHNS and SASEGT. There are 14 residues in the CDR3. V gave up 6 bases and J gave up 6 bases; unmatched junction bases: 10. As for this clonotype: What it binds is unknown.

Study results and limitations: It was suggested by the authors that few new T cells are recruited by each seasonal influenza vaccination.

TCRdb reprocessed the RT-PCR reads with MiXCR, giving one entry per CDR3 protein. The data contain more than 400,000 distinct CDR3 sequences, over 9.5% of them singletons. The source material was PBMCs from blood, sampled roughly 48 days after vaccination. V usage is TRBV6-1 and J usage is TRBJ1-1; 7 positions match TRBD1. The source of this sequence is a man between 50 and 59 years old who received an inactivated influenza vaccine. The CDR3 coding sequence is TGTGCCAGCAGCCCTGCGCTCAGGGGGGCTGAAGCTTTCTTT. Translation gives CASSPALRGAEAFF.